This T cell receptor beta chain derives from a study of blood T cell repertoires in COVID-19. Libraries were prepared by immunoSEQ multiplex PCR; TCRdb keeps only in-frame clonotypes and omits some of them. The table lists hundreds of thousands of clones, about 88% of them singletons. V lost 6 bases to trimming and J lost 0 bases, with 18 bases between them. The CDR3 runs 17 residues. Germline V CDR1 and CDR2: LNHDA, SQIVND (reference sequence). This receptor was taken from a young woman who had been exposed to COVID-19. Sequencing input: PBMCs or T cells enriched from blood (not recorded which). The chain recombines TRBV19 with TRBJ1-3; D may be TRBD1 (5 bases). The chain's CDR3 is CASSQLRQLISGNTIYF. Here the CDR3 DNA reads TGTGCCAGTAGCCAACTGAGACAGCTTATCTCTGGAAACACCATATATTTT.